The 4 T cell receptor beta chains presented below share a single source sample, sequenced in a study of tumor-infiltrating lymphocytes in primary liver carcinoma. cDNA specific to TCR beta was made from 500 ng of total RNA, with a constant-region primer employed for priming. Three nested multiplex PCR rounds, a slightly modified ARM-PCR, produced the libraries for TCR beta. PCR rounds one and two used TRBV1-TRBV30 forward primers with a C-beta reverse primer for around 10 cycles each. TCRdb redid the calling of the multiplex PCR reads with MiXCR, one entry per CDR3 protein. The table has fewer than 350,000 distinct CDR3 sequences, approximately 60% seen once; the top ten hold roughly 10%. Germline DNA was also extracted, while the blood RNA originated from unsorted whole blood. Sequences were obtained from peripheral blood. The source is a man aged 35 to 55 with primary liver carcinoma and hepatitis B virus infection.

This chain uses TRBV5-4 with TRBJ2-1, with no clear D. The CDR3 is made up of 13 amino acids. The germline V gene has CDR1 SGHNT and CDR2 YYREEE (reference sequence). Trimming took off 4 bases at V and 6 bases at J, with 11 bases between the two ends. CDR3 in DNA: TGTGCCAGCAGCCACCTCAGAGCCAATGAGCAGTTCTTC. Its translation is CASSHLRANEQFF. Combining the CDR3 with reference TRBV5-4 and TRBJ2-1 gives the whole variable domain ETGVTQSPTHLIKTRGQQVTLRCSSQSGHNTVSWYQQALGQGPQFIFQYYREEENGRGNFPPRFSGLQFPNYSSELNVNALELDDSALYLCASSHLRANEQFFGPGTRLTVL.

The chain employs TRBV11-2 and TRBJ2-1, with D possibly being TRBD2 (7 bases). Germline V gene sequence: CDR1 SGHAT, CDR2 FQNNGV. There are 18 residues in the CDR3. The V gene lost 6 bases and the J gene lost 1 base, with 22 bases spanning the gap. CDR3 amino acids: CASRSGGGGPNSYNEQFF. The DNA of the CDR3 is TGTGCCAGCAGATCCGGGGGCGGGGGACCGAATTCCTACAATGAGCAGTTCTTC.

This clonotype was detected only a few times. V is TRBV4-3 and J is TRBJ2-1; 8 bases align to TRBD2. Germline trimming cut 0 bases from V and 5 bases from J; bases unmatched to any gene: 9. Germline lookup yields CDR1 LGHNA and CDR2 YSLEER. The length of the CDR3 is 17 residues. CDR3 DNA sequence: TGCGCCAGCAGCCAAGATCGAACCCTAGCGGGTGACAATGAGCAGTTCTTC. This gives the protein CASSQDRTLAGDNEQFF.

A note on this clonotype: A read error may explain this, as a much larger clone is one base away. As DNA, the CDR3 is TGTGCCAGCAGCTTGAGACGGGCCCGTCGGGGGAACGAGCAGTACTTC. This gives the protein CASSLRRARRGNEQYF. V gene TRBV5-4 combines with J gene TRBJ2-7, with D perhaps matching TRBD2 (6 bases). The V gene lost 1 base and the J gene lost 5 bases, with 19 bases spanning the gap. Germline V lookup: CDR1 SGHNT, CDR2 YYREEE (reference sequence). This CDR3 is built from 16 residues.